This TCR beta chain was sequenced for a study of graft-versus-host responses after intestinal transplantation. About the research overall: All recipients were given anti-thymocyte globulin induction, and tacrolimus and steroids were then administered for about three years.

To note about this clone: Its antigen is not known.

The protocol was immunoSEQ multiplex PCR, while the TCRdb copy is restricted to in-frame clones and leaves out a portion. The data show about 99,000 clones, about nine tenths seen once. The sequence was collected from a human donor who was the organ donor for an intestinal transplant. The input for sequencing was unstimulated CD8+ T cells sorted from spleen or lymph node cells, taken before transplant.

The CDR3 nucleotides read TGTGCCAGCAGCTCGGACCCTGGGGCCTACGAGCAGTACTTC. It specifies CASSSDPGAYEQYF. The rearrangement uses TRBV13 and TRBJ2-5, with no clear D. The J call is doubtful: the DNA matches TRBJ2-7 better. In germline, CDR1 is PRHDT, CDR2 FYEKMQ (reference sequence). The CDR3 loop spans 14 amino acids.